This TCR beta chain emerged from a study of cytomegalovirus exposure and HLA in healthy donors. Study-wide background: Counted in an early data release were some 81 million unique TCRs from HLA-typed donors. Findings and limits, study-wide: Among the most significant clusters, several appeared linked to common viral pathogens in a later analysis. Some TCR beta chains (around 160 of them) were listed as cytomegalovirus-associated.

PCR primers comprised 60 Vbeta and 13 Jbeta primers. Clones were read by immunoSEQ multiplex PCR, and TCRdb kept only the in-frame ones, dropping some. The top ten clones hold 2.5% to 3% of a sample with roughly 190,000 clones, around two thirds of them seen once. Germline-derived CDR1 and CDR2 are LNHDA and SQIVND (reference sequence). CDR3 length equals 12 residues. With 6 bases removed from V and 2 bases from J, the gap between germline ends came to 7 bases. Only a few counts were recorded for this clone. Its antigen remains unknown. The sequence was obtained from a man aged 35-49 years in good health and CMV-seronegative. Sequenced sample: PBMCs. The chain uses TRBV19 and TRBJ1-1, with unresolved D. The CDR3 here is CASRGLNTEAFF. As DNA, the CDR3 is TGTGCCAGTAGGGGCCTCAACACTGAAGCTTTCTTT.